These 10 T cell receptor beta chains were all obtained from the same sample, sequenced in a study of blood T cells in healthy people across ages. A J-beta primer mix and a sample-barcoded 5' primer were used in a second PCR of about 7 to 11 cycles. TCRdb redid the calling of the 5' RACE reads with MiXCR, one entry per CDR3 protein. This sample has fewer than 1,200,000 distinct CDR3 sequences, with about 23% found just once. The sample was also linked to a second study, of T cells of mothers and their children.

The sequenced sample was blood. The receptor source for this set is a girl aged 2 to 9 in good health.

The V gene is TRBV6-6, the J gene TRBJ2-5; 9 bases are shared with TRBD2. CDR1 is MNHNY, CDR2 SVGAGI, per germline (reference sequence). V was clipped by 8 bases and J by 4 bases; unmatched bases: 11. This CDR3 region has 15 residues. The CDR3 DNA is TGTGCCAGCCTCGACCCCGCTAGCGGGGTAGAGACCCAGTACTTC. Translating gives CASLDPASGVETQYF.

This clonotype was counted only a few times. Written as DNA, the CDR3 is TGTGCCAGCAGTGGAGCAGAATTCTATGGCTACACCTTC. Amino acid sequence: CASSGAEFYGYTF. The V call is TRBV25-1, the J call TRBJ1-2; no reliable D call. Trimming shortened V by 4 bases and J by 4 bases, and 10 bases separated the two germline ends. This CDR3 region has 13 residues. CDR1 is MGHDK and CDR2 is SYGVNS in the germline V gene.

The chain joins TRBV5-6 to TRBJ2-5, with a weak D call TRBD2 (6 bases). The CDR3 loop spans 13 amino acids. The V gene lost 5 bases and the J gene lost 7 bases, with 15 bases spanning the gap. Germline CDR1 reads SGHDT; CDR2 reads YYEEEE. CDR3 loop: CASRRTEAGTQYF. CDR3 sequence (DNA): TGTGCCAGCAGACGGACGGAAGCGGGGACCCAGTACTTC.

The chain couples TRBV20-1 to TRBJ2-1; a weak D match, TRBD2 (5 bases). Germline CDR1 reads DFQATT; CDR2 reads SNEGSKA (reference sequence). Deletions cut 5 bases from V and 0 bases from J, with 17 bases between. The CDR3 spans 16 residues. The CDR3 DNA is TGCAGTGCTCCATTTTCAGCGGCCTCCTCCTACAATGAGCAGTTCTTC. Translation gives CSAPFSAASSYNEQFF.

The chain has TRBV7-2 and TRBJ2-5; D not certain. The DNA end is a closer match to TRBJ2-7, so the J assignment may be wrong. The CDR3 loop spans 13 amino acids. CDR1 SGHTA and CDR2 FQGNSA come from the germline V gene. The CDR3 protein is CASSRPYTYEQYF. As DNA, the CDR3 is TGTGCCAGCAGCCGCCCCTATACCTACGAGCAGTACTTC.

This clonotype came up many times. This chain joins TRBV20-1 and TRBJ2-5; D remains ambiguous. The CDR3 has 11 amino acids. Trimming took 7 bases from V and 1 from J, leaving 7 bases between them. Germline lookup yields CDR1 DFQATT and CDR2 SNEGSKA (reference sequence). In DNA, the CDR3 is TGCAGTGTACTCAGCCAAGAGACCCAGTACTTC. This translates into CSVLSQETQYF.

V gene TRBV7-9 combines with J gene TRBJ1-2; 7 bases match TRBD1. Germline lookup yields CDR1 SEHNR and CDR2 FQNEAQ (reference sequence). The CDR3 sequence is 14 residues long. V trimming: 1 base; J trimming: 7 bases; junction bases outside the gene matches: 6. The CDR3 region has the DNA TGTGCCAGCAGCTTAGAGGCCGGACAGGCTGGCTACACCTTC. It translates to CASSLEAGQAGYTF.

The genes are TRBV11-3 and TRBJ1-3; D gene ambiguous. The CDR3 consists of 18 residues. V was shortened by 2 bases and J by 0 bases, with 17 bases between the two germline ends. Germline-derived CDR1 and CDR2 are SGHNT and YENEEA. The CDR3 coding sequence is TGTGCCAGCAGCTTACTCCCCCCGGCAGCCGTCTCTGGAAACACCATATATTTT. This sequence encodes CASSLLPPAAVSGNTIYF. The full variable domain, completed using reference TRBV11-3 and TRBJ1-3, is EAGVVQSPRYKIIEKKQPVAFWCNPISGHNTLYWYLQNLGQGPELLIRYENEEAVDDSQLPKDRFSAERLKGVDSTLKIQPAELGDSAVYLCASSLLPPAAVSGNTIYFGEGSWLTVV.

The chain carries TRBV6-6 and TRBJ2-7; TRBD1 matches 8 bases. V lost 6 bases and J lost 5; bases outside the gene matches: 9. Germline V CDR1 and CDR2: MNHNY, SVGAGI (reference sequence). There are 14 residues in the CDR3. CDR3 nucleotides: TGTGCCAGCAGCCCCGGGACAGGTGGCGACGAGCAGTACTTC. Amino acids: CASSPGTGGDEQYF.

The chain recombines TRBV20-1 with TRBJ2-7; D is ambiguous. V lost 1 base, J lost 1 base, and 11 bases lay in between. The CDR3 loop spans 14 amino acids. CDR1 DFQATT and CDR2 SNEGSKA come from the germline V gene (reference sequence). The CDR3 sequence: CSARGLQWSYEQYF. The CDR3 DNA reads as TGCAGTGCTAGAGGACTCCAGTGGTCCTACGAGCAGTACTTC.